This T cell receptor beta chain was captured in a study of spatial heterogeneity in lung cancer. Study-level results: The appearance of ubiquitous expanded tumor TCRs in blood was greater at resection than follow-up.

V was pared by 6 bases and J by 2 bases, with 15 bases between. This CDR3 has 15 residues. CDR1 KGHSH and CDR2 LQKENI come from the germline V gene. TCRdb analysed the 5' RACE reads with MiXCR anew, one entry per CDR3 protein. The sample lists tens of thousands of distinct CDR3 sequences, over 9.5% seen once, with about two fifths in the top ten. A note on this clonotype: Its antigen is currently unknown.

Time point given: sample taken at primary tumor resection. Without sorting, whole RNA was sequenced from tumor, nontumor lung or frozen PBMC. The approximately 78 donors had untreated early-stage non-small cell lung cancer. The chain couples TRBV18 to TRBJ2-3; possible D gene TRBD1, 5 bases. The sequences come from PBMCs, collected at surgery. This clonotype was obtained from a male donor with early-stage non-small cell lung cancer. The CDR3: CASSKDGQHTDTQYF. CDR3 bases: TGTGCCAGCTCCAAGGACGGACAACACACAGATACGCAGTATTTT.